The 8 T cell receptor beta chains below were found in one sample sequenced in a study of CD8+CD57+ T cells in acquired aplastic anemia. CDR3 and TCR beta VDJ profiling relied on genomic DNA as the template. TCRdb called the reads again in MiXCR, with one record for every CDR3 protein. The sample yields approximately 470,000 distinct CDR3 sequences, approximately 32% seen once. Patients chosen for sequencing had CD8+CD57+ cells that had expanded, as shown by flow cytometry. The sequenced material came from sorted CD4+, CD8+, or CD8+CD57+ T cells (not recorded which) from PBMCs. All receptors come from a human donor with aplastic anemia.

Here the CDR3 DNA reads TGTGCCTGGAGTCCCCGGGACAGCCACAATCAGCCCCAGCATTTT. Encoded protein: CAWSPRDSHNQPQHF. The genes are TRBV30 and TRBJ1-5, with TRBD1 identical over 7 bases. The CDR3 contains 15 residues. V dropped 2 bases and J dropped 3; count of bases not matched to a gene: 7. Germline CDR1 and CDR2: GTSNPN and SVGIG (reference sequence).

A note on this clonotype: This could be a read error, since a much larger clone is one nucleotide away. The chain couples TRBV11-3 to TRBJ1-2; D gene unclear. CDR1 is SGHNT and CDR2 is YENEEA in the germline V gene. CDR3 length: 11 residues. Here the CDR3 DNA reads TGTGCCAGCAGCCCTGGGGATGGCTACATCTTC. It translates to CASSPGDGYIF.

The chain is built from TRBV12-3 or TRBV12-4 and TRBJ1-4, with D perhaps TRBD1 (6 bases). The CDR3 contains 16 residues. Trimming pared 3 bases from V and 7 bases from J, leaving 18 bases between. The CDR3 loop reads CASSFTQGIRGEKLFF. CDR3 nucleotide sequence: TGTGCCAGCAGTTTTACACAGGGAATACGGGGTGAAAAACTGTTTTTT.

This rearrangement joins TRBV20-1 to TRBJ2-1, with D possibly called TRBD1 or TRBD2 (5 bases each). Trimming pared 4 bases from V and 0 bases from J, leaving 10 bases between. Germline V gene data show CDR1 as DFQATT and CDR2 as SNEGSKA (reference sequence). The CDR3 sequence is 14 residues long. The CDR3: CSAMGTLSYNEQFF. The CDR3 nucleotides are TGCAGTGCTATGGGGACCCTCTCCTACAATGAGCAGTTCTTC.

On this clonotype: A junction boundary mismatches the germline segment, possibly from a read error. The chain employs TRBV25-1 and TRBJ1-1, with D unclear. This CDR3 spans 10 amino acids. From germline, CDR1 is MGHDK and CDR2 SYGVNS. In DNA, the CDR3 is TGTGCCAGGATGTACACTGAAGCTCTCTTT. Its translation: CARMYTEALF.

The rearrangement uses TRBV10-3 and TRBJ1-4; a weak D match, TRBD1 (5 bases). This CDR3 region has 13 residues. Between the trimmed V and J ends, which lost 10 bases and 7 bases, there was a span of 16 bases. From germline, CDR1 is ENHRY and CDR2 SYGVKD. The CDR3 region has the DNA TGTGCCAGCCAGGGCCTCCCGGGTGAAAAACTGTTTTTT. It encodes CASQGLPGEKLFF.

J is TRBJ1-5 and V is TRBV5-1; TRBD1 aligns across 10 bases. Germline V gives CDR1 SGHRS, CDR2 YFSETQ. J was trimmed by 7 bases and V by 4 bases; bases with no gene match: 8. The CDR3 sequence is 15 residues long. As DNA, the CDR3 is TGCGCCAGCAGCCCAGGGACAGGGGCAGGACAGCCCCAGCATTTT. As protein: CASSPGTGAGQPQHF.

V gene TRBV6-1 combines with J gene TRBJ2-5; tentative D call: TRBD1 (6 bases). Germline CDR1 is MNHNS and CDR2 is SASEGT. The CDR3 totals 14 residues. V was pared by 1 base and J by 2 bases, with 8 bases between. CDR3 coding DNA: TGTGCCAGCAGTGAAGGAGGGGGTCAAGAGACCCAGTACTTC. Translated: CASSEGGGQETQYF.